This T cell receptor (beta chain) was recovered during a study of blood T cell repertoires in COVID-19. Study-wide background: The United States, Italy and Spain supplied acute and convalescent COVID-19 samples. Sources were T cells, B-cell-depleted T cells, or PBMCs; the material itself was cDNA or gDNA.

The repertoire was sequenced with immunoSEQ multiplex PCR; TCRdb's copy has only in-frame clones and lacks some. The profile shows 70,000 to 75,000 clones, roughly 80% of them singletons. The CDR3 loop spans 15 amino acids. Unmatched junction bases numbered 6, after V lost 3 bases and J lost 6 bases. Germline CDR1 SNHLY, CDR2 FYNNEI. The sequenced sample consisted of peripheral blood. The TCR originated in a woman in her fifties or sixties with acute or convalescent COVID-19. The rearrangement uses TRBV2 and TRBJ2-2, with TRBD2 identical over 8 bases. CDR3 in DNA: TGTGCCAGCAGTGAGCTAGCGGGTAGTTCCGGGGAGCTGTTTTTT. Translating gives CASSELAGSSGELFF.